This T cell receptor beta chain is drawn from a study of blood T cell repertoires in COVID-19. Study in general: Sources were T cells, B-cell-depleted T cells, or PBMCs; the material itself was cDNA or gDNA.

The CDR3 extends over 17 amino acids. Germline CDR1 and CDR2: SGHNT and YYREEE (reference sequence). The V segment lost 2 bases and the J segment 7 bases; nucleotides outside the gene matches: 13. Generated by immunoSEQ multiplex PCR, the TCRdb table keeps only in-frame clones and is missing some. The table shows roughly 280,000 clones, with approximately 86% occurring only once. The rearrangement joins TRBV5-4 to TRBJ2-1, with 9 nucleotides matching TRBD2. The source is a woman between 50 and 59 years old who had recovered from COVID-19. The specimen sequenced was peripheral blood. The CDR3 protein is CASSFAGGRWQGNEQFF. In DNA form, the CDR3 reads TGTGCCAGCAGCTTCGCGGGGGGGAGGTGGCAGGGGAATGAGCAGTTCTTC.